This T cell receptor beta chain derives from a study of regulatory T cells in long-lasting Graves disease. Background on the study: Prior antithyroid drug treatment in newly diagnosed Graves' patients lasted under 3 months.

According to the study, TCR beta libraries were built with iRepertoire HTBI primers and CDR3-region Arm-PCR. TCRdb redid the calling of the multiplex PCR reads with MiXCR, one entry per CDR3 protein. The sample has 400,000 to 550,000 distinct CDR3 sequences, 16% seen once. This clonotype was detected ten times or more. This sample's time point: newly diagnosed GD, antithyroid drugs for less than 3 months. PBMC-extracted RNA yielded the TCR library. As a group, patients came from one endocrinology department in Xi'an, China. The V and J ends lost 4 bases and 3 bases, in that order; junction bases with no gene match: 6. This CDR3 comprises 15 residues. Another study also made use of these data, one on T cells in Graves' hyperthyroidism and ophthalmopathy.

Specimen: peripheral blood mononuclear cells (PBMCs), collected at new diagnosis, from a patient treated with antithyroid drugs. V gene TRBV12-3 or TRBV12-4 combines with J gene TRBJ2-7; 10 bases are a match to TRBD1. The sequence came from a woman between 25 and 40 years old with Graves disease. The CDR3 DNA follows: TGTGCCAGCAGTTGGGGGACAGGGGAACTCTACGAGCAGTACTTC. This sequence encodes CASSWGTGELYEQYF.